These 9 T cell receptor beta chains were all obtained from the same sample, sequenced in a study of hypomethylating agent response in myelodysplastic syndrome. Data came from immunoSEQ multiplex PCR; TCRdb stores just in-frame clones and leaves some out. The sample includes 3,200 or so clones, about 90% of them seen just once. The starting material was bone marrow, obtained before or after starting hypomethylating agent treatment for myelodysplastic syndrome (not recorded which). These receptors all come from a human donor with myelodysplastic syndrome.

The chain is built from TRBV5-1 and TRBJ2-3; D perhaps matches TRBD2 (5 bases). This CDR3 is built from 15 residues. The germline V gene encodes CDR1 SGHRS and CDR2 YFSETQ. V lost 7 bases, J lost 2 bases, and 17 bases lay in between. The chain's CDR3 is CASRVRVLHTDTQYF. The CDR3 DNA follows: TGCGCCAGCCGGGTGCGGGTCCTTCACACAGATACGCAGTATTTT. The full variable domain, rest sourced from reference TRBV5-1 and TRBJ2-3, is KAGVTQTPRYLIKTRGQQVTLSCSPISGHRSVSWYQQTPGQGLQFLFEYFSETQRNKGNFPGRFSGRQFSNSRSEMNVSTLELGDSALYLCASRVRVLHTDTQYFGPGTRLTVL.

The V gene is TRBV28, the J gene TRBJ2-5, with 11 nucleotides matching TRBD1. The V segment lost 4 bases and the J segment 5 bases; nucleotides outside the gene matches: 6. The CDR3 extends over 15 amino acids. Looked up from germline, CDR1 is MDHEN and CDR2 is SYDVKM. In DNA form, the CDR3 reads TGTGCCAGCAGTTCTCGGGACAGGGGGTTGGAGACCCAGTACTTC. It encodes CASSSRDRGLETQYF.

This rearrangement joins TRBV6-5 to TRBJ2-7, with D perhaps matching TRBD2 (7 bases). The germline V gene encodes CDR1 MNHEY and CDR2 SVGAGI. CDR3 length: 13 amino acids. V gave up 2 bases and J gave up 4 bases, with 9 bases separating them. CDR3 bases: TGTGCCAGCAGTTACAGGGGGGGGTACGAGCAGTACTTC. Residues: CASSYRGGYEQYF.

The chain has TRBV5-6 and TRBJ1-1; 8 bases fit TRBD1. Looked up from germline, CDR1 is SGHDT and CDR2 is YYEEEE. The CDR3 totals 14 residues. The V and J ends lost 4 bases and 11 bases, in that order; junction bases with no gene match: 13. CDR3 region: CASSVVAGTGGAFF. CDR3 bases: TGTGCCAGCAGCGTGGTGGCCGGGACAGGCGGGGCTTTCTTT.

The J gene is TRBJ2-1, the V gene TRBV19; 13 bases are a match to TRBD2. In germline, CDR1 is LNHDA, CDR2 SQIVND (reference sequence). V lost 10 bases and J lost 1; bases outside the gene matches: 16. This CDR3 has 19 amino acids. In DNA form, the CDR3 reads TGTGCCACCAAGGGCATTCTCCGACTAGCGGGAGGATCCTACAATGAGCAGTTCTTC. It is translated as CATKGILRLAGGSYNEQFF.

The V and J genes are TRBV25-1 and TRBJ2-7; 8 nucleotides align to TRBD1. This CDR3 region has 13 residues. V shed 7 bases, J shed 6 bases, and the junction held 8 bases outside the gene matches. Germline CDR1 reads MGHDK; CDR2 reads SYGVNS. The DNA of the CDR3 is TGTGCCAGCACGACAGGGGTAGTGAGCGAGCAGTACTTC. Translated: CASTTGVVSEQYF.

This clone was detected a few times. This chain joins TRBV19 and TRBJ1-1; tentative D call: TRBD1 (6 bases). Germline V gene data show CDR1 as LNHDA and CDR2 as SQIVND (reference sequence). Trimming shortened V by 6 bases and J by 3 bases, and 14 bases separated the two germline ends. This CDR3 is built from 14 residues. CDR3 region: CASRDQGLDTEAFF. Here the CDR3 DNA reads TGTGCCAGTAGAGACCAGGGGTTGGACACTGAAGCTTTCTTT.

CDR3 coding DNA: TGTGCCAGCAGTTTAACAGGGAACACTGAAGCTTTCTTT. Its translation is CASSLTGNTEAFF. The rearrangement joins TRBV27 to TRBJ1-1; possibly TRBD1 for D (5 bases). Germline lookup yields CDR1 MNHEY and CDR2 SMNVEV (reference sequence). The germline V and J ends were trimmed by 2 bases and 1 base, with 5 bases remaining between them. The CDR3 totals 13 residues.

This chain links TRBV14 with TRBJ2-7; D unclear. Germline V gives CDR1 SGHDN, CDR2 FVKESK. This CDR3 region has 14 residues. Trimming shortened V by 0 bases and J by 7 bases, and 13 bases separated the two germline ends. The CDR3 loop is CASSQDPGGREQYF. The CDR3 DNA sequence: TGTGCCAGCAGCCAAGATCCGGGTGGTAGAGAGCAGTACTTC.